A single sample gave rise to the 28 T cell receptor beta chains below, sequenced in a study of blood T cells in healthy people across ages. Sample-barcoded 5' priming and a J-beta primer mix drove a second PCR of roughly 6 to 12 cycles. Using its own MiXCR run on the 5' RACE reads, TCRdb lists one record per CDR3 protein. The sample lists 1.6 million or so distinct CDR3 sequences, around 36% seen once, with approximately 11% in the top ten. Sequences were obtained from blood. The receptors come from a woman in her 30s in good health.

This clonotype was detected a few times. The chain couples TRBV6-6 to TRBJ1-2; tentative D call: TRBD1 (6 bases). This CDR3 region has 14 residues. CDR1 and CDR2 from the germline V gene are MNHNY and SVGAGI (reference sequence). Trimming removed 7 bases from V and 4 bases from J, with 16 bases in between. The CDR3 spells CASKAPGDIYGYTF. The CDR3 bases are TGTGCCAGCAAGGCCCCGGGGGACATCTATGGCTACACCTTC.

This clonotype was seen a few times. The J gene is TRBJ2-7, the V gene TRBV11-2; 8 bases align to TRBD2. Trimming removed 4 bases from V and 4 bases from J; junction bases left unmatched: 6. Germline V gene sequence: CDR1 SGHAT, CDR2 FQNNGV. The CDR3 has 14 residues. The CDR3: CASSSGTRIYEQYF. In nucleotides, the CDR3 is TGTGCCAGCAGCTCCGGGACTAGGATTTACGAGCAGTACTTC.

This clonotype was seen more than once but under ten times. J is TRBJ2-3 and V is TRBV20-1, with D possibly TRBD2 on 6 matching bases. CDR1 DFQATT and CDR2 SNEGSKA come from the germline V gene (reference sequence). The CDR3 is made up of 14 amino acids. The ends were cut back, 4 bases at V and 9 bases at J, with 20 bases in the middle. CDR3 protein: CSATLPGLQATQYF. The CDR3 nucleotides are TGCAGTGCTACCCTTCCGGGACTCCAGGCAACGCAGTATTTT.

A word on this clonotype: This likely comes from a read error, as the CDR3 has no conserved phenylalanine or tryptophan at its end. The V call is TRBV12-3 or TRBV12-4, the J call TRBJ2-1, with D tentatively TRBD2 (5 bases). V was cut by 3 bases and J by 9 bases, with 15 bases left in between. This CDR3 region has 14 residues. CDR3 loop: CASSFLGAAAEQFC. In DNA form, the CDR3 reads TGTGCCAGCAGTTTTTTAGGAGCGGCGGCTGAGCAGTTCTGC.

CDR3 nucleotides: TGTGCCAGCAGCAAGGCCCCTTCCACTGAAGCTTTCTTT. Residues: CASSKAPSTEAFF. V gene TRBV2 combines with J gene TRBJ1-1; D gene uncertain. Germline CDR1 reads SNHLY; CDR2 reads FYNNEI. CDR3 length equals 13 residues. The V end lost 6 bases, the J end lost 4 bases, and 12 bases lay between the germline ends.

This clonotype was observed a few times. The chain uses TRBV29-1 and TRBJ1-1; no definite D call. There are 14 residues in the CDR3. The germline V and J ends were trimmed by 7 bases and 0 bases, with 15 bases remaining between them. The germline CDR1 and CDR2 sequences are SQVTM and ANQGSEA. CDR3 in amino acids: CSAWDTGMNTEAFF. The DNA of the CDR3 is TGCAGCGCTTGGGATACGGGCATGAACACTGAAGCTTTCTTT.

The J gene is TRBJ2-1, the V gene TRBV20-1; TRBD2 might be the D (5 bases). V was trimmed by 1 base and J by 9 bases, leaving 13 bases between them. There are 13 residues in the CDR3. The germline V gene has CDR1 DFQATT and CDR2 SNEGSKA (reference sequence). The CDR3 DNA reads as TGCAGTGCTAGAGGGGGAACTGAGGGTGAGCAGTTCTTC. Amino acids: CSARGGTEGEQFF.

This clonotype was seen a few times. V gene TRBV5-6 combines with J gene TRBJ2-1; no definite D call. Germline-derived CDR1 and CDR2 are SGHDT and YYEEEE. The CDR3 covers 15 residues. V was clipped by 6 bases and J by 0 bases, with 13 bases between them. The CDR3 spells CASITWGLSYNEQFF. CDR3 DNA sequence: TGTGCCAGCATCACCTGGGGTCTCTCCTACAATGAGCAGTTCTTC.

This chain connects TRBV20-1 to TRBJ2-5; D is ambiguous. V was shortened by 5 bases and J by 3 bases, with 13 bases between the two germline ends. The V gene's germline CDR1 is DFQATT and CDR2 SNEGSKA (reference sequence). The CDR3 is 13 amino acids. CDR3 sequence: CSAVALLEETQYF. The CDR3 DNA reads TGCAGTGCTGTGGCTCTCCTGGAAGAGACCCAGTACTTC.

This clonotype was seen only a few times. The chain couples TRBV4-2 to TRBJ2-1, with 13 nucleotides matching TRBD2. Germline CDR1 LGHNA, CDR2 YNFKEQ. The CDR3 contains 16 residues. V shed 3 bases and J 8 bases; nucleotides not matched to a gene: 7. CDR3 nucleotide sequence: TGTGCCAGCAGCCAGATCGGGACTAGCGGGATTGATGAGCAGTTCTTC. It codes for CASSQIGTSGIDEQFF.

This sequence joins TRBV7-3 and TRBJ2-2; 7 bases fit TRBD2. This CDR3 has 18 residues. The V segment lost 0 bases and the J segment 4 bases; nucleotides outside the gene matches: 11. In germline, CDR1 is SGHTA, CDR2 FQGTGA. The CDR3 spells CASSLTGGTGDFTGELFF. CDR3 in DNA: TGTGCCAGCAGCTTAACGGGGGGGACGGGGGATTTCACCGGGGAGCTGTTTTTT.

Points on this clonotype: The germline gene is not matched at one end of the junction; a read error may be the cause. This rearrangement joins TRBV6-2 or TRBV6-3 to TRBJ2-3, with D perhaps matching TRBD1 or TRBD2 (5 bases each). The CDR3 has 16 residues. Germline assignment: CDR1 MNHEY and CDR2 SVGEGT. The DNA for the CDR3 is TGTGCCAGCAGTCACTCGAGAGGGGCCCCCACAGATACGCAGTATTTT. Its translation: CASSHSRGAPTDTQYF.

The CDR3 is CASSLTRLAGYNEQFF. DNA for the CDR3: TGTGCCAGCAGCTTAACCAGACTAGCGGGGTACAATGAGCAGTTCTTC. This chain uses TRBV7-3 with TRBJ2-1; 11 bases are shared with TRBD2. CDR3 length: 16 amino acids. Germline loops: CDR1 SGHTA, CDR2 FQGTGA. V lost 0 bases, J lost 4 bases, and 2 bases stayed unmatched.

This chain joins TRBV20-1 and TRBJ2-1; 9 bases agree with TRBD2. After removal of 3 bases from V and 9 bases from J, the junction contained 12 bases not matched to a gene. The CDR3 loop spans 15 amino acids. In germline, CDR1 is DFQATT, CDR2 SNEGSKA (reference sequence). CDR3 region: CSARGSSGKRSEQFF. The CDR3 bases are TGCAGTGCTAGGGGCTCTAGCGGGAAAAGGAGTGAGCAGTTCTTC.

This clonotype turned up a few times. This CDR3 reads CASSLSKREGAFYEQYF. The DNA for the CDR3 is TGCGCCAGCAGCTTGTCCAAGCGGGAGGGCGCGTTTTACGAGCAGTACTTC. The chain has TRBV5-1 and TRBJ2-7; TRBD2 matches at 10 bases. There are 17 residues in the CDR3. The V gene's germline CDR1 is SGHRS and CDR2 YFSETQ. V was pared by 1 base and J by 4 bases, with 11 bases of the junction left unmatched.

This clonotype came up a few times. The rearrangement uses TRBV20-1 and TRBJ2-5; D gene unclear. The CDR3 is made up of 15 amino acids. V was shortened by 0 bases and J by 1 base, with 12 bases between the two germline ends. CDR1 and CDR2 (germline): DFQATT, SNEGSKA (reference sequence). CDR3 in amino acids: CSARDVKWTQETQYF. Here the CDR3 DNA reads TGCAGTGCTAGAGATGTAAAGTGGACCCAAGAGACCCAGTACTTC.

This chain links TRBV6-1 with TRBJ2-6, with D possibly TRBD1 on 6 matching bases. The germline V gene encodes CDR1 MNHNS and CDR2 SASEGT. The CDR3 contains 20 residues. V dropped 1 base and J dropped 4 bases, with 23 bases sitting between them. Here the CDR3 reads CASSEEGEWAVTLGANVLTF. DNA for the CDR3: TGTGCCAGCAGTGAAGAGGGGGAGTGGGCAGTAACACTCGGGGCCAACGTCCTGACTTTC.

As concerns this clonotype: A read error may explain this, as a much larger clone is one base away. The genes are TRBV4-1 and TRBJ1-2; D call uncertain. The CDR3 consists of 15 residues. Germline V gene lookup returns CDR1 MGHRA and CDR2 YSYEKL. CDR3 in amino acids: CASSQGLGSGDGYIF. The CDR3 DNA follows: TGCGCCAGCAGCCAAGGTCTAGGATCCGGGGATGGCTACATCTTC.

V is TRBV7-8 and J is TRBJ2-5, with D perhaps matching TRBD1 or TRBD2 (5 bases each). The germline V and J ends were trimmed by 1 base and 4 bases, with 25 bases remaining between them. Germline values: CDR1 SGHVS, CDR2 FQNEAQ. The CDR3 spans 19 residues. CDR3 in amino acids: CASSLGVEWLGVGAETQYF. DNA of the CDR3: TGTGCCAGCAGCTTAGGGGTGGAGTGGTTGGGGGTAGGGGCAGAGACCCAGTACTTC.

For the CDR3, the DNA is TGTGCCTGGTCGGACCCGAGCTCCTACGAGCAGTACTTC. Protein: CAWSDPSSYEQYF. The chain has TRBV30 and TRBJ2-7; D remains unclear. CDR1 is GTSNPN and CDR2 is SVGIG in the germline V gene (reference sequence). There are 13 residues in the CDR3. The V and J ends lost 5 bases and 0 bases respectively, with 11 bases between them.

This clonotype showed up just a few times. This sequence joins TRBV10-1 and TRBJ2-7; 8 positions agree with TRBD2. V lost 3 bases, J lost 3 bases, and 4 bases stayed unmatched. Germline assignment: CDR1 WNHNN and CDR2 SYGVQD (reference sequence). CDR3 length: 14 amino acids. The CDR3 sequence is CASSESSGGYEQYF. The CDR3 coding sequence is TGCGCCAGCAGTGAATCGAGCGGGGGCTACGAGCAGTACTTC.

Comments on this clonotype: It may be a read error: a sequence one base away is much more abundant. V usage is TRBV29-1 and J usage is TRBJ2-3, with a weak D call TRBD1 (6 bases). CDR1 is SQVTM, CDR2 ANQGSEA, per germline. This CDR3 has 15 amino acids. The CDR3 DNA sequence: TGCGGCGCCCCGTTGGCAGGGGAGAACACAGATACGCAGTATTTT. Residues: CGAPLAGENTDTQYF.

The chain links TRBV5-1 to TRBJ2-7, with D possibly being TRBD1 (6 bases). The V end was cut by 3 bases, the J end by 5 bases, with 12 bases between. CDR1 is SGHRS and CDR2 is YFSETQ in the germline V gene. There are 13 residues in the CDR3. The CDR3: CASSYRTADEQYF. The CDR3 region has the DNA TGCGCCAGCAGCTACCGGACAGCGGACGAGCAGTACTTC.

A few counts support this clonotype. The V and J genes are TRBV7-8 and TRBJ2-1; TRBD1 matches 12 bases. The V segment lost 1 base and the J segment 7 bases; nucleotides outside the gene matches: 5. The CDR3 extends over 16 amino acids. The germline gives CDR1 SGHVS, CDR2 FQNEAQ. The CDR3 bases are TGTGCCAGCAGCTTAGGGGACAGGGGGCGAGGAAATGAGCAGTTCTTC. It yields the protein CASSLGDRGRGNEQFF.

The CDR3 is CASSPRRTGQETQYF. In DNA form, the CDR3 reads TGTGCCAGCAGCCCACGAAGGACAGGTCAAGAGACCCAGTACTTC. V is TRBV3-1 and J is TRBJ2-5; TRBD1 matches 7 bases. Losses at the gene ends were 4 bases for V and 2 bases for J; bases not matched to a gene: 7. The CDR3 sequence is 15 residues long. CDR1 and CDR2 (germline): LGHDT, YNNKEL (reference sequence).

The V and J genes are TRBV12-3 or TRBV12-4 and TRBJ1-5, with D possibly being TRBD1 (5 bases). The CDR3 runs to 15 residues. Between the trimmed V and J ends, which lost 2 bases and 0 bases, there was a span of 8 bases. CDR3 nucleotide sequence: TGTGCCAGCAGTTTATGGGGGAATAGCAATCAGCCCCAGCATTTT. This gives the protein CASSLWGNSNQPQHF.

A few counts support this clonotype. A much larger clone differs from this one at a single base, so this may be a read error. V and J are TRBV12-3 or TRBV12-4 and TRBJ1-4, with a weak D call TRBD1 (5 bases). The CDR3 is made up of 15 amino acids. V lost 3 bases, J lost 5 bases, and 13 bases lay in between. CDR3 coding DNA: TGTGCCAGCAGTTTTGGTGGGACCAAAAATGAAAAACTGTTTTTT. Translated: CASSFGGTKNEKLFF.

The rearrangement joins TRBV12-3 or TRBV12-4 to TRBJ2-3; D not certain. This CDR3 contains 11 residues. V lost 4 bases and J 11 bases, leaving 10 bases between the germline ends. The CDR3 DNA sequence: TGTGCCAGCAGTTGGTCCGGCCAGCAGTATTTT. Translation gives CASSWSGQQYF.